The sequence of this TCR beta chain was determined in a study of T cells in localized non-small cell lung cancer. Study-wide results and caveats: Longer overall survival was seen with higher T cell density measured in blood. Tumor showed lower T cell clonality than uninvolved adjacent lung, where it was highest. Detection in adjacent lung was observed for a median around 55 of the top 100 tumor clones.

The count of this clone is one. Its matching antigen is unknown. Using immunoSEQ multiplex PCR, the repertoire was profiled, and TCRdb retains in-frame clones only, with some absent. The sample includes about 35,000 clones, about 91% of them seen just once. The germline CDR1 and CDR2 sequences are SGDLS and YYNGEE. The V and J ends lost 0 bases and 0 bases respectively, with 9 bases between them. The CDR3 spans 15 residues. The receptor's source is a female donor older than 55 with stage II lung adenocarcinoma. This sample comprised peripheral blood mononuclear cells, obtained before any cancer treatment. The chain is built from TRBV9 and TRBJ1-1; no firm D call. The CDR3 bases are TGTGCCAGCAGCGTAGTAGGCGGACTGAACACTGAAGCTTTCTTT. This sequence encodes CASSVVGGLNTEAFF.